Listed here is a single TCR beta chain. These data come from a study of blood T cell repertoires in COVID-19. Turning to the study itself: The United States, Italy and Spain supplied acute and convalescent COVID-19 samples. In each case, the material was cDNA or gDNA derived from T cells, B-cell-depleted T cells, or PBMCs.

Germline V gene data show CDR1 as SGHVS and CDR2 as FNYEAQ. This CDR3 spans 17 amino acids. V lost 2 bases to trimming and J lost 0 bases; unmatched junction nucleotides: 3. Sequenced by immunoSEQ multiplex PCR; TCRdb stores in-frame clones only, minus some. Here the sample spans around 300,000 clones, roughly 90% being singletons. Recruits, aged about 18 to 100 years, lived in about two dozen US areas. This chain links TRBV7-6 with TRBJ2-2, with TRBD2 matching over 10 bases. This clonotype originated in a woman between 18 and 29 years old with acute COVID-19. The sequenced sample was PBMCs or T cells enriched from blood (not recorded which). The CDR3 nucleotides read TGTGCCAGCAGCTTAACCAGCGGGAGGGCGAACACCGGGGAGCTGTTTTTT. Translation gives CASSLTSGRANTGELFF.